This T cell receptor (beta chain) was identified during a study of brain T cells in children with intractable seizures. Regarding the study as a whole: Patients' HCMV serostatus was unknown; virus specificity rests on CDR3 similarity alone. Absence of clones before surgery may stem from lower sequencing depth.

Remarks on this clone: Its antigen is unidentified.

This sample's time point: blood from clinic visit 5 months post-surgery; TSC patient then seizure free. The sequenced cases were selected for having the highest brain T cell transcript signatures. Before surgery, patients took at least one anti-epileptic drug. Here immunoSEQ multiplex PCR was the method, and the copy in TCRdb shows in-frame clones only, minus some. The profile covers under 400,000 clones, with about 93% appearing a single time and roughly 6% taken by the ten largest. The CDR3 consists of 12 residues. V was pared by 5 bases and J by 7 bases, with 10 bases between. The origin of this receptor is a boy in the first two years of life with tuberous sclerosis and intractable seizures. Sequences were derived from peripheral blood, sampled approximately 5 months after surgery. This sequence joins TRBV12-3 or TRBV12-4 and TRBJ2-3; D is unresolved. The CDR3 bases are TGTGCCAGCAGTCCCTTGGGCTATACGCAGTATTTT. Translation: CASSPLGYTQYF.